The 32 T cell receptor beta chains given below trace back to one sample, sequenced in a study of regulatory T cells in long-lasting Graves disease. Sequencing libraries for TCR beta were prepared with iRepertoire HTBI primers and Arm-PCR of CDR3 regions. A single record per CDR3 protein comes from TCRdb applying MiXCR to the multiplex PCR reads. The sample contains about 610,000 distinct CDR3 sequences, roughly 16% of which appear only once. Time point in this sample: newly diagnosed GD, antithyroid drugs for less than 3 months. Extracted RNA from PBMCs served as the source of the TCR library. The same data also contributed to another study, on T cells in Graves' hyperthyroidism and ophthalmopathy.

The material was peripheral blood mononuclear cells (PBMCs), obtained at new diagnosis, from a patient treated with antithyroid drugs. These TCRs come from a man between 18 and 29 years old with Graves disease.

This clonotype was seen many times. The CDR3 sequence is CASSPSSEHGAFF. Written as DNA, the CDR3 is TGTGCCAGCAGCCCATCCAGCGAACATGGGGCTTTCTTT. The chain recombines TRBV7-2 with TRBJ1-1; D gene ambiguous. Germline values: CDR1 SGHTA, CDR2 FQGNSA. The CDR3 is 13 amino acids. V lost 5 bases and J lost 11, with 18 bases in between.

A few counts support this clonotype. The chain couples TRBV7-9 to TRBJ2-2; D perhaps matches TRBD2 (6 bases). With 8 bases removed from V and 4 bases from J, the gap between germline ends came to 14 bases. The CDR3 contains 14 residues. Looked up from germline, CDR1 is SEHNR and CDR2 is FQNEAQ (reference sequence). CDR3 sequence (DNA): TGTGCCAGCCAGTCCGTGGGAGGCACCGGGGAGCTGTTTTTT. This encodes CASQSVGGTGELFF.

Ten or more counts support this clonotype. V usage is TRBV11-2 and J usage is TRBJ2-3, with D perhaps TRBD2 (6 bases). Germline lookup yields CDR1 SGHAT and CDR2 FQNNGV. This CDR3 contains 15 residues. Trimming cost V 0 bases and J 2 bases, with 9 bases left between them. The CDR3 loop is CASSLEAGYTDTQYF. The CDR3, as DNA: TGTGCCAGCAGCTTAGAGGCGGGATACACAGATACGCAGTATTTT.

The V call is TRBV19, the J call TRBJ2-7; 7 nucleotides agree with TRBD2. Germline CDR1 is LNHDA and CDR2 is SQIVND (reference sequence). V lost 1 base, J lost 0 bases, and 3 bases stayed unmatched. This CDR3 has 15 amino acids. The CDR3 reads CASSIGAGVSYEQYF. CDR3 coding DNA: TGTGCCAGTAGTATAGGGGCGGGAGTCTCCTACGAGCAGTACTTC.

The chain has TRBV27 and TRBJ1-3; D not certain. V lost 5 bases and J 0 bases, leaving 8 bases between the germline ends. CDR1 and CDR2 from the germline V gene are MNHEY and SMNVEV (reference sequence). The CDR3 is 14 amino acids. In DNA, the CDR3 is TGTGCCAGCAGTCCGACCCGCTCTGGAAACACCATATATTTT. Amino acids: CASSPTRSGNTIYF.

At least ten counts were recorded for this clonotype. This sequence joins TRBV30 and TRBJ1-1, with D maybe TRBD1 (6 bases). V lost 5 bases, J lost 5 bases, and 12 bases lay in between. CDR3 size: 12 residues. Germline V lookup: CDR1 GTSNPN, CDR2 SVGIG (reference sequence). The CDR3 here is CAWCRGTTEAFF. The DNA for the CDR3 is TGTGCCTGGTGTCGGGGGACAACTGAAGCTTTCTTT. The full variable domain, its missing parts supplied by reference TRBV30 and TRBJ1-1, is SQTIHQWPATLVQPVGSPLSLECTVEGTSNPNLYWYRQAAGRGLQLLFYSVGIGQISSEVPQNLSASRPQDRQFILSSKKLLLSDSGFYLCAWCRGTTEAFFGQGTRLTVV.

The chain links TRBV5-1 to TRBJ2-6, with D maybe TRBD1 (5 bases). CDR1 is SGHRS and CDR2 is YFSETQ in the germline V gene. The ends were cut back, 0 bases at V and 5 bases at J, with 12 bases in the middle. CDR3 length: 16 amino acids. The CDR3 sequence is CASSLDRRWRANVLTF. In DNA, the CDR3 is TGCGCCAGCAGCTTGGACAGGCGCTGGAGGGCCAACGTCCTGACTTTC.

This clonotype has at least ten counts. The genes are TRBV20-1 and TRBJ2-5; D may correspond to TRBD1 or TRBD2 (5 bases each). The germline V gene encodes CDR1 DFQATT and CDR2 SNEGSKA (reference sequence). The V end was cut by 3 bases, the J end by 2 bases, with 10 bases between. The CDR3 extends over 13 amino acids. The CDR3 protein is CSARGRAQETQYF. The CDR3 DNA reads TGCAGTGCTAGGGGACGGGCGCAAGAGACCCAGTACTTC.

The chain joins TRBV12-3 or TRBV12-4 to TRBJ1-3, with a weak D call TRBD1 (6 bases). Trimming left V 1 base short and J 4 bases short, with 14 bases between. The CDR3 spans 16 residues. CDR3: CASSLGAGGPGNTIYF. The CDR3, as DNA: TGTGCCAGCAGTTTAGGCGCTGGGGGGCCAGGAAACACCATATATTTT.

This clonotype was seen many times. The chain joins TRBV12-3 or TRBV12-4 to TRBJ2-5; the D is unclear. The V end lost 5 bases, the J end lost 5 bases, and 12 bases lay between the germline ends. CDR3 length equals 13 residues. This CDR3 is CASSPREDETQYF. The CDR3 bases are TGTGCCAGCAGTCCCCGAGAGGACGAGACCCAGTACTTC.

This clonotype showed up just a few times. This rearrangement joins TRBV18 to TRBJ1-1; 9 bases match TRBD1. The CDR3 consists of 19 residues. The germline V gene encodes CDR1 KGHSH and CDR2 LQKENI. Trimming removed 0 bases from V and 5 bases from J; junction bases left unmatched: 16. The CDR3 spells CASSPPSVTGGIRGTEAFF. The CDR3 bases are TGTGCCAGCTCACCACCCTCGGTGACAGGGGGGATTCGGGGGACTGAAGCTTTCTTT.

This clonotype was recorded at least ten times. The chain uses TRBV5-1 and TRBJ2-7; maybe TRBD2 (5 bases). The length of the CDR3 is 14 residues. Germline loops: CDR1 SGHRS, CDR2 YFSETQ. V dropped 1 base and J dropped 1 base, with 9 bases sitting between them. CDR3 coding DNA: TGCGCCAGCAGCTTGAGGGAGAATTCCTACGAGCAGTACTTC. This encodes CASSLRENSYEQYF.

This clonotype occurred a few times. CDR3 protein: CASSLYGSSYEQYF. The CDR3 DNA is TGTGCCAGCAGTTTATACGGATCCTCCTACGAGCAGTACTTC. The V gene is TRBV27, the J gene TRBJ2-7, with D unclear. Germline V gene lookup returns CDR1 MNHEY and CDR2 SMNVEV (reference sequence). V lost 1 base and J 0 bases, leaving 7 bases between the germline ends. The CDR3 covers 14 residues.

This clonotype was counted between two and nine times. The chain recombines TRBV19 with TRBJ1-1; TRBD1 matches at 9 bases. Germline V gene lookup returns CDR1 LNHDA and CDR2 SQIVND (reference sequence). CDR3 length equals 15 residues. J gave up 5 bases and V 3 bases, and 7 bases lay outside the gene matches. The CDR3 sequence is CASSIPGQGRTEAFF. The CDR3 nucleotides are TGTGCCAGTAGTATTCCGGGACAGGGTCGAACTGAAGCTTTCTTT.

This clonotype was seen ten or more times. J is TRBJ2-1 and V is TRBV30, with D possibly TRBD2 on 5 matching bases. This CDR3 contains 15 residues. CDR1 and CDR2 (germline): GTSNPN, SVGIG (reference sequence). Trimming pared 1 base from V and 8 bases from J, leaving 18 bases between. The CDR3 region is CAWSGAGGHVDEQFF. The CDR3 DNA follows: TGTGCCTGGAGTGGGGCGGGCGGCCATGTGGATGAGCAGTTCTTC.

This clonotype was seen many times. V usage is TRBV12-3 or TRBV12-4 and J usage is TRBJ1-1; 7 bases match TRBD1. V was pared by 11 bases and J by 0 bases, with 9 bases of the junction left unmatched. This CDR3 comprises 14 residues. The CDR3 nucleotides are TGTGCCGGGCGGGACAGATACATGAACACTGAAGCTTTCTTT. As protein: CAGRDRYMNTEAFF.

This clonotype has more than one count but fewer than ten. The chain has TRBV15 and TRBJ2-1; 9 bases are a match to TRBD1. Germline V lookup: CDR1 LNHNV, CDR2 YYDKDF (reference sequence). The CDR3 is 16 residues long. Losses at the gene ends were 5 bases for V and 4 bases for J; bases not matched to a gene: 9. The CDR3 DNA sequence: TGTGCCACCAGCCTCACCGGGACAGGGAGATACAATGAGCAGTTCTTC. Encoded protein: CATSLTGTGRYNEQFF.

The V and J genes are TRBV2 and TRBJ1-4; D unresolved. This CDR3 region has 11 residues. Deletions cut 4 bases from V and 7 bases from J, with 4 bases between. Germline CDR1 is SNHLY and CDR2 is FYNNEI. DNA for the CDR3: TGTGCCAGCAGTGTATCTGAAAAACTGTTTTTT. Protein: CASSVSEKLFF.

This clonotype was picked up a small number of times. The DNA of the CDR3 is TGCGCCAGCAGCTTGGGGACGGGACAGGTCGCTGGCTACACCTTC. Protein: CASSLGTGQVAGYTF. The rearrangement uses TRBV5-1 and TRBJ1-2, with TRBD1 matching 8 bases. Per germline, CDR1 SGHRS and CDR2 YFSETQ. Losses at the gene ends were 0 bases for V and 7 bases for J; bases not matched to a gene: 8. This CDR3 spans 15 amino acids.

This clonotype was seen repeatedly, ten times or more. V and J are TRBV9 and TRBJ2-7; no definite D call. The V end was cut by 0 bases, the J end by 4 bases, with 14 bases between. CDR1 and CDR2 (germline): SGDLS, YYNGEE. The CDR3 runs to 15 residues. The DNA of the CDR3 is TGTGCCAGCAGCGTAGCAGGCTCCGACAATTACGAGCAGTACTTC. Amino acids: CASSVAGSDNYEQYF. The complete variable domain, with remaining parts taken from reference TRBV9 and TRBJ2-7, reads DSGVTQTPKHLITATGQRVTLRCSPRSGDLSVYWYQQSLDQGLQFLIQYYNGEERAKGNILERFSAQQFPDLHSELNLSSLELGDSALYFCASSVAGSDNYEQYFGPGTRLTVT.

The chain is built from TRBV29-1 and TRBJ2-2; maybe TRBD1 (6 bases). This CDR3 has 16 amino acids. Trimming took off 7 bases at V and 5 bases at J, with 23 bases between the two ends. The germline V gene has CDR1 SQVTM and CDR2 ANQGSEA. CDR3 sequence reads: CSAKALSQGRTGELFF. The CDR3 coding sequence is TGCAGCGCGAAAGCCCTTAGTCAGGGGAGAACCGGGGAGCTGTTTTTT.

The sample holds many counts of this clonotype. The junction and the germline gene differ at one end; a read error may be behind it. This chain links TRBV5-1 with TRBJ2-3, with TRBD2 matching 7 bases. From germline, CDR1 is SGHRS and CDR2 YFSETQ. The CDR3 covers 15 residues. The CDR3 DNA reads TGTGCCAGCAGCTTGGCGGGAGCAGGGACAGATACGCAGTATTTT. Translated: CASSLAGAGTDTQYF.

This clonotype was seen repeatedly, ten times or more. The rearrangement uses TRBV11-2 and TRBJ2-4; tentative D call: TRBD1 (6 bases). There are 15 residues in the CDR3. CDR1 is SGHAT, CDR2 FQNNGV, per germline. Trimming pared 0 bases from V and 6 bases from J, leaving 12 bases between. The CDR3 DNA is TGTGCCAGCAGCTTAGAAGGGGGATCGGGAAACATTCAGTACTTC. It codes for CASSLEGGSGNIQYF.

In regard to this clonotype: Just one base apart from a much larger clone, this may be a read error. This rearrangement joins TRBV7-9 to TRBJ1-1; a weak D match, TRBD1 (6 bases). The germline gives CDR1 SEHNR, CDR2 FQNEAQ (reference sequence). V was cut by 1 base and J by 11 bases, with 8 bases left in between. This CDR3 is built from 11 residues. As DNA, the CDR3 is TGTGCCAGCAGCTTAGGGGGGCCGGCTTTCTTT. Translation: CASSLGGPAFF.

This clonotype was seen only a few times. V usage is TRBV20-1 and J usage is TRBJ2-7; D is uncertain. The CDR3 has 12 amino acids. In germline, CDR1 is DFQATT, CDR2 SNEGSKA (reference sequence). The V end lost 3 bases, the J end lost 3 bases, and 9 bases lay between the germline ends. The CDR3 reads CSASGDNYEQYF. The CDR3 region has the DNA TGCAGTGCTAGCGGTGATAACTACGAGCAGTACTTC.

This clonotype appeared many times. This sequence joins TRBV3-1 and TRBJ2-7; D may match TRBD1 or TRBD2 (6 bases each). This CDR3 contains 14 residues. V was cut by 4 bases and J by 0 bases, with 10 bases left in between. The germline V gene has CDR1 LGHDT and CDR2 YNNKEL (reference sequence). As DNA, the CDR3 is TGTGCCAGCAGCCCGGAGGGGGGCTCCTACGAGCAGTACTTC. This codes for CASSPEGGSYEQYF.

The rearrangement links TRBV10-3 to TRBJ2-7; 8 bases agree with TRBD2. The CDR3 runs to 15 residues. V shed 0 bases and J 2 bases; nucleotides not matched to a gene: 3. Germline CDR1 ENHRY, CDR2 SYGVKD. The CDR3 loop reads CAISESMGLAYEQYF. The CDR3 region has the DNA TGTGCCATCAGTGAGTCGATGGGACTAGCCTACGAGCAGTACTTC.

In regard to this clonotype: A read error is possible here, since a much larger clone lies one base away. The chain uses TRBV7-9 and TRBJ2-7; a possible D gene is TRBD2 (5 bases). CDR3 length equals 13 residues. V lost 1 base to trimming and J lost 2 bases, with 6 bases between them. Germline V gene data show CDR1 as SEHNR and CDR2 as FQNEAQ (reference sequence). CDR3: CASSLDGTYEQYF. CDR3 nucleotides: TGTGCCAGCAGCTTAGACGGGACCTACGAGCAGTACTTC.

V gene TRBV5-1 combines with J gene TRBJ2-7; TRBD2 agrees at 13 bases. This CDR3 comprises 16 residues. V was clipped by 0 bases and J by 5 bases; unmatched bases: 5. The germline V gene encodes CDR1 SGHRS and CDR2 YFSETQ. The CDR3 region is CASSLEGTSGTHEQYF. Here the CDR3 DNA reads TGCGCCAGCAGCTTGGAGGGGACTAGCGGGACCCACGAGCAGTACTTC.

This chain joins TRBV11-2 and TRBJ1-6; a weak D match, TRBD1 (5 bases). CDR1 is SGHAT, CDR2 FQNNGV, per germline. Trimming stripped 5 bases from V and 7 bases from J, with 15 bases between. The CDR3 is 15 residues long. The CDR3, as DNA: TGTGCCAGCAGCCTCGGAAGACAGCCAAATTCACCCCTCCACTTT. Translating gives CASSLGRQPNSPLHF.

This rearrangement joins TRBV29-1 to TRBJ2-1; maybe TRBD1 (6 bases). Between the trimmed V and J ends, which lost 7 bases and 1 base, there was a span of 14 bases. This CDR3 is 14 amino acids long. Per the germline V gene, CDR1 is SQVTM and CDR2 is ANQGSEA. CDR3 nucleotide sequence: TGCAGCGCTAACACAGGGAGTTCCTACAATGAGCAGTTCTTC. Encoded protein: CSANTGSSYNEQFF.

This clonotype has at least ten counts. J is TRBJ1-2 and V is TRBV28; no clear D gene. CDR1 and CDR2 from the germline V gene are MDHEN and SYDVKM. The CDR3 length is 14 residues. The V end was cut by 6 bases, the J end by 4 bases, with 15 bases between. CDR3 in DNA: TGTGCCAGCAGCCTAGACAAGCATATCTATGGCTACACCTTC. The encoded protein is CASSLDKHIYGYTF.